This is a list of T cell receptor beta chains from one sample in a study of blood T cell repertoires in COVID-19. Method: immunoSEQ multiplex PCR; TCRdb's copy keeps in-frame clones and lacks some. This table holds about 74,000 clones, 85% found once. The sequenced sample consisted of peripheral blood. The receptors originated from a man aged 50 or older with acute or convalescent COVID-19. CDR3s leave out the opening cysteine and the closing phenylalanine or tryptophan. Only part of the rows carry a size: once, few, many, or a class if the clone is expanded.

v_call: TRBV7-7; clone_size: .; cdr3_aa: ASSQSRETEQF
v_call: TRBV28; clone_size: .; cdr3_aa: ASSLGGLAGNTIY
v_call: TRBV11-2; clone_size: .; cdr3_aa: ASSLEPTGPQF
v_call: TRBV6-2/TRBV6-3; clone_size: .; cdr3_aa: ASSFTDGIYGYT
v_call: TRBV21-1; clone_size: .; cdr3_aa: ASSSGQGAIEAF
v_call: TRBV5-4; clone_size: .; cdr3_aa: ASSHRGGRRNEQF
v_call: TRBV9; clone_size: .; cdr3_aa: ASSDSGNVADTQY
v_call: TRBV18; clone_size: .; cdr3_aa: ASSGTAQETQY
v_call: TRBV4-2; clone_size: .; cdr3_aa: ASSQAGDISGNTIY
v_call: TRBV7-8; clone_size: .; cdr3_aa: ASSRPPGQGLNEQY
v_call: TRBV5-1; clone_size: .; cdr3_aa: ASSLSTTNEKLF
v_call: TRBV7-9; clone_size: few; cdr3_aa: ASSPGLFVEQY
v_call: TRBV11-3; clone_size: once; cdr3_aa: ASSLYPGELF
v_call: TRBV6-5; clone_size: .; cdr3_aa: ASRTTGATGHEQF
v_call: TRBV20-1; clone_size: .; cdr3_aa: SASRPTGYENTEAF
v_call: TRBV11-1; clone_size: .; cdr3_aa: ASSSDRGNTDTQY
v_call: TRBV18; clone_size: few; cdr3_aa: ASSPLTGQASDGYT
v_call: TRBV7-3; clone_size: once; cdr3_aa: ASSGSPTDTQY
v_call: TRBV19; clone_size: .; cdr3_aa: ASSIEGGLAGANVLT
v_call: TRBV5-4; clone_size: .; cdr3_aa: ASSFSGQLAISTDTQY
v_call: TRBV13; clone_size: .; cdr3_aa: ASSFDRDMYEQY
v_call: TRBV27; clone_size: once; cdr3_aa: ASSFWRNTEAF